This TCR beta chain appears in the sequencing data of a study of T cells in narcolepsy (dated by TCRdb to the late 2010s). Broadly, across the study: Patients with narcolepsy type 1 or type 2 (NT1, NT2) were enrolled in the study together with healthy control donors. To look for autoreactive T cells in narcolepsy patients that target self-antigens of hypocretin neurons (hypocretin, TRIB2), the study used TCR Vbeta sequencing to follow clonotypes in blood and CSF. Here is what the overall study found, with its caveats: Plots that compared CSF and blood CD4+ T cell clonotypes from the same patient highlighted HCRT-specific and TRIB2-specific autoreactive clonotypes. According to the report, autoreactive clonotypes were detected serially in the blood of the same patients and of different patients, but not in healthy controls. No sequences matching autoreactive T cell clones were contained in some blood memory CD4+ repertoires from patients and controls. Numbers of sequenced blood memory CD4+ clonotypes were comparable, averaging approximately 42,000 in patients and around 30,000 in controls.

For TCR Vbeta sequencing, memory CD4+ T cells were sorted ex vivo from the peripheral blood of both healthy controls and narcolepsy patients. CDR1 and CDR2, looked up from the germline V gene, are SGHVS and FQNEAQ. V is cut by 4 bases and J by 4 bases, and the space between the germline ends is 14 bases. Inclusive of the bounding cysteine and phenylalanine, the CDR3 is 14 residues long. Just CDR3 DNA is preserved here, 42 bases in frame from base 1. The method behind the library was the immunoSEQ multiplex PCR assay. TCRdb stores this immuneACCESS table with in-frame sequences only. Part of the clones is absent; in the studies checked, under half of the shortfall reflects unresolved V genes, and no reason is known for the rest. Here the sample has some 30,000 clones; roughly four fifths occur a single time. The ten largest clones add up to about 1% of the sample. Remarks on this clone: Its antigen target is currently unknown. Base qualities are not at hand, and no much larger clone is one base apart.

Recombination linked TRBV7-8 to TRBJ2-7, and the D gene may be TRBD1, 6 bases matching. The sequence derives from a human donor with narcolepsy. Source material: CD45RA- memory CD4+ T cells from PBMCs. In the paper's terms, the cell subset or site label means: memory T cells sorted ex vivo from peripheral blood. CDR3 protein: CASSYRETGYEQYF. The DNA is TGTGCCAGCAGCTACAGAGAGACAGGATACGAGCAGTACTTC. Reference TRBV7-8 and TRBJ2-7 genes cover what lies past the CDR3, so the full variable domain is GAGVSQSPRYKVAKRGQDVALRCDPISGHVSLFWYQQALGQGPEFLTYFQNEAQLDKSGLPSDRFFAERPEGSVSTLKIQRTQQEDSAVYLCASSYRETGYEQYFGPGTRLTVT.